This paragraph reports one TCR beta chain. The target antigen is unknown. The CDR3 runs to 15 residues. V lost 3 bases and J 4 bases, leaving 13 bases between the germline ends. Germline V gene sequence: CDR1 LGHNA, CDR2 YSLEER. A multiplex PCR was run with 60 Vbeta primers and 13 Jbeta primers. Per the study methods: In a later analysis, the count reached 74 million or so unique TCR beta chains, with 8.5 million to 14 million shared. The table came from immunoSEQ multiplex PCR; TCRdb's copy has only in-frame clones and leaves some out. V and J calls and clone size are those listed in that table; D and trimming were worked out from the DNA. Found here are some 140,000 clones, around 75% of them singletons; the top ten hold approximately 7.7%. These data belong to a study of cytomegalovirus exposure and HLA in healthy donors. Study findings and constraints: Excluded were some V segments that proved indistinguishable, including TRBV6-2 and TRBV6-3. Clonal expansion, a later analysis showed, was greater in HLA-associated TCR beta chains than in equally common others.

The chain combines TRBV4-3 with TRBJ1-5; TRBD1 might be the D (6 bases). This TCR derives from a man aged 30-40 years in good health and CMV-seropositive. Sequencing input: PBMCs. CDR3 loop: CASSQSGQLNQPQHF. The CDR3 region has the DNA TGCGCCAGCAGCCAGAGCGGACAGCTAAATCAGCCCCAGCATTTT.